The 26 T cell receptor beta chains below come from one sample, sequenced in a study of blood T cell repertoires in COVID-19. Produced via immunoSEQ multiplex PCR; TCRdb's table is partial and in-frame only. Of over 200,000 clones listed, approximately 88% are singletons. Material for sequencing was PBMCs or T cells enriched from blood (not recorded which). Source of these receptors: a woman aged 25 to 39 who had been exposed to COVID-19.

The chain recombines TRBV5-1 with TRBJ2-7; 11 bases match TRBD1. The CDR3 loop spans 18 amino acids. In germline, CDR1 is SGHRS, CDR2 YFSETQ. Unmatched junction bases numbered 12, after V lost 0 bases and J lost 4 bases. The CDR3 here is CASSLGGQGAPILYEQYF. In DNA, the CDR3 is TGCGCCAGCAGCTTGGGAGGACAGGGGGCCCCTATTCTTTACGAGCAGTACTTC. The variable domain in full, with the rest retrieved from reference TRBV5-1 and TRBJ2-7, is KAGVTQTPRYLIKTRGQQVTLSCSPISGHRSVSWYQQTPGQGLQFLFEYFSETQRNKGNFPGRFSGRQFSNSRSEMNVSTLELGDSALYLCASSLGGQGAPILYEQYFGPGTRLTVT.

This rearrangement joins TRBV28 to TRBJ2-1, with TRBD2 matching 11 bases. V shed 2 bases and J 4 bases; nucleotides not matched to a gene: 1. Germline loops: CDR1 MDHEN, CDR2 SYDVKM. CDR3 size: 15 residues. As DNA, the CDR3 is TGTGCCAGCAGTTTAGTAGCGGGGGGGTACAATGAGCAGTTCTTC. Residues: CASSLVAGGYNEQFF.

This clone appeared a single time. This rearrangement joins TRBV29-1 to TRBJ2-3; TRBD2 aligns across 12 bases. The CDR3 consists of 14 residues. CDR1 and CDR2 from the germline V gene are SQVTM and ANQGSEA. The J segment lost 3 bases and the V segment lost 7 bases, leaving 5 bases of the junction unmatched. This chain's CDR3 is CSGRLAGVTDTQYF. CDR3 DNA: TGCAGCGGACGACTAGCGGGAGTGACAGATACGCAGTATTTT.

V is TRBV2 and J is TRBJ1-2; 10 nucleotides align to TRBD1. This CDR3 is built from 18 residues. With 6 bases clipped from V and 3 bases from J, the junction kept 16 bases outside the gene matches. CDR1 is SNHLY and CDR2 is FYNNEI in the germline V gene. CDR3: CASRATLGQGVDHYGYTF. CDR3 coding DNA: TGTGCCAGCAGAGCAACCCTCGGACAGGGGGTGGATCACTATGGCTACACCTTC.

The rearrangement links TRBV5-6 to TRBJ2-1; the match to TRBD2 covers 15 bases. CDR3 size: 18 residues. Germline trimming cut 4 bases from V and 3 bases from J; bases unmatched to any gene: 8. Germline values: CDR1 SGHDT, CDR2 YYEEEE. CDR3: CASSPRTSGRAGYNEQFF. The CDR3 DNA reads TGTGCCAGCAGCCCCCGGACTAGCGGGAGGGCAGGCTACAATGAGCAGTTCTTC.

This clone showed up just a few times. V is TRBV5-1 and J is TRBJ2-2, with 8 bases lining up with TRBD2. Losses at the gene ends were 1 base for V and 4 bases for J; bases not matched to a gene: 9. The CDR3 runs 17 residues. CDR1 and CDR2 from the germline V gene are SGHRS and YFSETQ. The CDR3 here is CASSLSGGRLSTGELFF. For the CDR3, the DNA is TGCGCCAGCAGCTTGTCAGGCGGGAGGTTGAGCACCGGGGAGCTGTTTTTT.

The chain recombines TRBV5-4 with TRBJ1-2, with TRBD1 matching over 9 bases. Germline CDR1 is SGHNT and CDR2 is YYREEE (reference sequence). CDR3 length: 14 residues. V dropped 0 bases and J dropped 7; count of bases not matched to a gene: 4. The CDR3 DNA sequence: TGTGCCAGCAGCTTGGACAGGGGGCCCCCTGGCTACACCTTC. It codes for CASSLDRGPPGYTF.

This clone was observed a single time. The chain employs TRBV23-1 and TRBJ1-1; TRBD1 is a possible D gene (5 bases). Being an ORF, TRBV23-1 has a function that is uncertain. The V end lost 7 bases, the J end lost 8 bases, and 20 bases lay between the germline ends. The CDR3 consists of 14 residues. The chain's CDR3 is CASTTIPRRGEAFF. The CDR3 DNA reads as TGCGCCAGCACCACCATTCCCCGAAGGGGAGAAGCTTTCTTT.

The gene calls are TRBV2 and TRBJ1-6; maybe TRBD1 (6 bases). The CDR3 runs 14 residues. The V gene lost 4 bases and the J gene lost 5 bases, with 9 bases spanning the gap. CDR1 SNHLY and CDR2 FYNNEI come from the germline V gene. As DNA, the CDR3 is TGTGCCAGCAGTGTGGCAGGGGATAATTCACCCCTCCACTTT. It yields the protein CASSVAGDNSPLHF.

In this sample, this clone turned up many times. The chain couples TRBV5-8 to TRBJ1-3, with 10 bases aligning to TRBD1. The germline V gene has CDR1 SGHTS and CDR2 YDEGEE. Trimming took 3 bases from V and 1 from J; bases not matched to a gene: 16. The CDR3 loop spans 20 amino acids. CDR3 protein: CASSSSATGGIKLSGNTIYF. The CDR3 DNA sequence: TGTGCCAGCAGCTCCAGTGCGACAGGGGGCATTAAGCTGTCTGGAAACACCATATATTTT. The complete variable domain, with remaining parts taken from reference TRBV5-8 and TRBJ1-3, reads EAGVTQSPTHLIKTRGQQATLRCSPISGHTSVYWYQQALGLGLQFLLWYDEGEERNRGNFPPRFSGRQFPNYSSELNVNALELEDSALYLCASSSSATGGIKLSGNTIYFGEGSWLTVV.

This clone was observed a handful of times. The rearrangement uses TRBV7-3 and TRBJ1-3; D remains ambiguous. The V gene lost 0 bases and the J gene lost 4 bases, with 10 bases spanning the gap. This CDR3 region has 15 residues. Germline V gives CDR1 SGHTA, CDR2 FQGTGA. CDR3 protein: CASSLTPEQGNTIYF. The DNA of the CDR3 is TGTGCCAGCAGCTTAACGCCAGAACAAGGAAACACCATATATTTT.

Only one count was recorded for this clone. The J gene is TRBJ1-2, the V gene TRBV11-2, with D unresolved. The CDR3 is 12 residues long. The germline V gene encodes CDR1 SGHAT and CDR2 FQNNGV. V lost 1 base, J lost 8 bases, and 8 bases lay in between. The chain's CDR3 is CASSLAGLGYTF. CDR3 nucleotide sequence: TGTGCCAGCAGCTTAGCGGGGTTGGGCTACACCTTC.

The rearrangement uses TRBV7-6 and TRBJ1-5; 8 bases fit TRBD1. The germline V gene encodes CDR1 SGHVS and CDR2 FNYEAQ. The CDR3 is 14 amino acids. With 5 bases clipped from V and 2 bases from J, the junction kept 2 bases outside the gene matches. The CDR3 is CASSPDRGNQPQHF. As DNA, the CDR3 is TGTGCCAGCAGCCCGGACAGGGGCAATCAGCCCCAGCATTTT.

The chain couples TRBV27 to TRBJ1-5; TRBD1 is a possible D gene (6 bases). CDR3 length equals 13 residues. Per the germline V gene, CDR1 is MNHEY and CDR2 is SMNVEV (reference sequence). Between the trimmed V and J ends, which lost 5 bases and 2 bases, there was a span of 7 bases. CDR3 DNA: TGTGCCAGCAGTGGGGGCGGCAATCAGCCCCAGCATTTT. As protein: CASSGGGNQPQHF.

J is TRBJ1-5 and V is TRBV19; D gene uncertain. The V end lost 4 bases, the J end lost 4 bases, and 17 bases lay between the germline ends. Germline CDR1 and CDR2: LNHDA and SQIVND (reference sequence). The CDR3 has 16 residues. CDR3 bases: TGTGCCAGTAGTACCTGGACCCCTACGGGAAATCAGCCCCAGCATTTT. Amino acids: CASSTWTPTGNQPQHF.

The chain has TRBV10-3 and TRBJ1-5; no firm D call. Germline assignment: CDR1 ENHRY and CDR2 SYGVKD. CDR3 length: 14 residues. V lost 2 bases to trimming and J lost 3 bases, with 8 bases between them. CDR3 coding DNA: TGTGCCATCAGTGAGATGGAGGTCAATCAGCCCCAGCATTTT. It translates to CAISEMEVNQPQHF.

This clone was picked up many times. The chain carries TRBV20-1 and TRBJ1-1; D is perhaps TRBD1 (6 bases). CDR1 and CDR2 (germline): DFQATT, SNEGSKA (reference sequence). The CDR3 sequence is 11 residues long. Trimming took off 6 bases at V and 3 bases at J, with 8 bases between the two ends. CDR3 region: CSAGAYTEAFF. CDR3 bases: TGCAGTGCGGGGGCATACACTGAAGCTTTCTTT.

The gene calls are TRBV19 and TRBJ1-5; a possible D gene is TRBD1 (6 bases). V was clipped by 0 bases and J by 2 bases, with 8 bases between them. Germline CDR1 reads LNHDA; CDR2 reads SQIVND (reference sequence). This CDR3 contains 15 residues. The CDR3 here is CASSIDAGGNQPQHF. The CDR3 DNA is TGTGCCAGTAGTATAGACGCAGGGGGCAATCAGCCCCAGCATTTT.

The gene calls are TRBV30 and TRBJ1-6; possibly TRBD1 for D (5 bases). The CDR3 length is 14 residues. Germline loops: CDR1 GTSNPN, CDR2 SVGIG (reference sequence). V was clipped by 2 bases and J by 5 bases, with 10 bases between them. The CDR3 loop is CAWSTGRDNSPLHF. CDR3 coding DNA: TGTGCCTGGAGTACAGGACGAGATAATTCACCCCTCCACTTT.

The chain employs TRBV27 and TRBJ2-7, with D tentatively TRBD1 (6 bases). V lost 7 bases and J lost 2, with 15 bases in between. From germline, CDR1 is MNHEY and CDR2 SMNVEV (reference sequence). There are 14 residues in the CDR3. The CDR3 here is CASMYRGGPYEQYF. The CDR3 DNA sequence: TGTGCCAGCATGTACCGTGGGGGCCCCTACGAGCAGTACTTC.

The chain recombines TRBV28 with TRBJ2-7, with TRBD1 identical over 9 bases. V shed 3 bases, J shed 5 bases, and the junction held 5 bases outside the gene matches. The CDR3 loop spans 14 amino acids. Germline CDR1 MDHEN, CDR2 SYDVKM. CDR3 residues: CASSFWDREHEQYF. CDR3 nucleotide sequence: TGTGCCAGCAGTTTCTGGGACAGGGAGCACGAGCAGTACTTC.

This clone was seen more than once but under ten times. The rearrangement joins TRBV30 to TRBJ2-7, with D perhaps matching TRBD2 (6 bases). Germline values: CDR1 GTSNPN, CDR2 SVGIG (reference sequence). The CDR3 spans 15 residues. Trimming took off 1 base at V and 1 base at J, with 14 bases between the two ends. CDR3 sequence (DNA): TGTGCCTGGAGTGCCGGGACTGACTTTTCCTACGAGCAGTACTTC. It specifies CAWSAGTDFSYEQYF.

This sequence joins TRBV9 and TRBJ1-2; TRBD1 is a possible D gene (5 bases). V lost 4 bases, J lost 5 bases, and 9 bases lay in between. This CDR3 is 12 amino acids long. Germline lookup yields CDR1 SGDLS and CDR2 YYNGEE. This CDR3 reads CASSPAGYGYTF. The CDR3 coding sequence is TGTGCCAGCAGCCCAGCAGGGTATGGCTACACCTTC. Full variable domain (missing parts from reference TRBV9 and TRBJ1-2): DSGVTQTPKHLITATGQRVTLRCSPRSGDLSVYWYQQSLDQGLQFLIQYYNGEERAKGNILERFSAQQFPDLHSELNLSSLELGDSALYFCASSPAGYGYTFGSGTRLTVV.

The V gene is TRBV27, the J gene TRBJ1-3; D call uncertain. This CDR3 has 14 amino acids. Germline-derived CDR1 and CDR2 are MNHEY and SMNVEV (reference sequence). Deletions cut 5 bases from V and 8 bases from J, with 16 bases between. Here the CDR3 DNA reads TGTGCCAGCAGTCCTAAGGGCCCGAGGGACACCATATATTTT. Protein: CASSPKGPRDTIYF.

This sequence joins TRBV5-1 and TRBJ2-3; 12 bases fit TRBD1. The V gene end was trimmed by 5 bases and the J gene end by 7 bases; junction bases not matched to a gene: 5. This CDR3 region has 14 residues. CDR1 and CDR2 from the germline V gene are SGHRS and YFSETQ. CDR3 loop: CASSPGQGANTQYF. Written as DNA, the CDR3 is TGCGCCAGCAGTCCGGGACAGGGGGCGAATACGCAGTATTTT.

The chain links TRBV19 to TRBJ1-2, with a possible D match to TRBD1 (6 bases). V was shortened by 8 bases and J by 7 bases, with 17 bases between the two germline ends. CDR3 length equals 13 residues. Germline V lookup: CDR1 LNHDA, CDR2 SQIVND (reference sequence). The CDR3 protein is CASLGGRPFGYTF. In DNA, the CDR3 is TGTGCCAGTTTGGGGGGGCGCCCTTTTGGCTACACCTTC.